Following are 27 T cell receptor beta chains from one sample sequenced in a study of cytomegalovirus exposure and HLA in healthy donors. Profiled with immunoSEQ multiplex PCR; TCRdb holds only in-frame clones, not every one. In the table there are 260,000 or so clones, approximately 90% of which are singletons. What was sequenced was PBMCs. The receptors originated from a man between 18 and 35 years old in good health and CMV-seronegative.

This sequence joins TRBV2 and TRBJ1-6; D perhaps matches TRBD1 (5 bases). There are 16 residues in the CDR3. V was cut by 3 bases and J by 8 bases, with 17 bases left in between. The germline V gene has CDR1 SNHLY and CDR2 FYNNEI. CDR3 residues: CASSEGGWGTDSPLHF. In DNA form, the CDR3 reads TGTGCCAGCAGTGAGGGGGGTTGGGGGACCGATTCACCCCTCCACTTT. The complete variable domain, with remaining parts taken from reference TRBV2 and TRBJ1-6, reads EPEVTQTPSHQVTQMGQEVILRCVPISNHLYFYWYRQILGQKVEFLVSFYNNEISEKSEIFDDQFSVERPDGSNFTLKIRSTKLEDSAMYFCASSEGGWGTDSPLHFGNGTRLTVT.

This clone was counted between two and nine times. The chain combines TRBV6-5 with TRBJ1-2; 9 bases agree with TRBD1. V was clipped by 4 bases and J by 8 bases; unmatched bases: 8. The CDR3 consists of 14 residues. Germline V gene sequence: CDR1 MNHEY, CDR2 SVGAGI. This CDR3 is CASSSRTGVWGYTF. The DNA for the CDR3 is TGTGCCAGCAGTTCAAGGACAGGGGTATGGGGCTACACCTTC.

This rearrangement joins TRBV9 to TRBJ2-5; perhaps TRBD2 as D (5 bases). The CDR3 is 12 residues long. Germline V gives CDR1 SGDLS, CDR2 YYNGEE. Trimming removed 2 bases from V and 4 bases from J, with 6 bases in between. The DNA for the CDR3 is TGTGCCAGCAGCGTCAGCGGAGAGACCCAGTACTTC. Amino acids: CASSVSGETQYF.

The gene calls are TRBV6-6 and TRBJ1-1, with 9 bases that match TRBD1. The CDR3 covers 12 residues. J lost 11 bases, V lost 6 bases, and 7 bases had no gene match. Germline CDR1 is MNHNY and CDR2 is SVGAGI (reference sequence). CDR3 protein: CASRIQGALAFF. CDR3 coding DNA: TGTGCCAGCAGGATACAGGGGGCGTTGGCTTTCTTT.

The chain joins TRBV2 to TRBJ1-1; D is undetermined. The CDR3 totals 13 residues. The V gene's germline CDR1 is SNHLY and CDR2 FYNNEI. V lost 8 bases, J lost 3 bases, and 13 bases lay in between. CDR3 region: CASSRVLDTEAFF. CDR3 DNA sequence: TGTGCCAGCTCCCGAGTCTTAGACACTGAAGCTTTCTTT.

This chain links TRBV5-1 with TRBJ2-2; possible D gene TRBD2, 5 bases. This CDR3 region has 14 residues. The germline CDR1 and CDR2 sequences are SGHRS and YFSETQ. V was cut by 0 bases and J by 6 bases, with 9 bases left in between. For the CDR3, the DNA is TGCGCCAGCAGCTTGGCGTCGGGGTCCGGGGAGCTGTTTTTT. Translated: CASSLASGSGELFF.

The chain recombines TRBV6-6 with TRBJ2-1; perhaps TRBD2 as D (5 bases). The CDR3 sequence is 13 residues long. The germline V and J ends were trimmed by 6 bases and 8 bases, with 14 bases remaining between them. CDR1 is MNHNY, CDR2 SVGAGI, per germline (reference sequence). The CDR3 here is CASSQVRGYEQFF. Written as DNA, the CDR3 is TGTGCCAGCAGCCAGGTTCGGGGTTATGAGCAGTTCTTC.

The genes are TRBV6-5 and TRBJ1-1; 7 bases line up with TRBD1. Germline values: CDR1 MNHEY, CDR2 SVGAGI. CDR3 length: 15 residues. The ends lost 5 bases at V and 1 base at J; junction bases unmatched: 7. The CDR3: CASSPIGTENTEAFF. The CDR3 region has the DNA TGTGCCAGCAGTCCCATTGGGACAGAGAACACTGAAGCTTTCTTT.

This rearrangement joins TRBV28 to TRBJ2-7; 10 positions match TRBD1. V lost 7 bases and J lost 5; bases outside the gene matches: 5. The CDR3 totals 13 residues. Germline loops: CDR1 MDHEN, CDR2 SYDVKM. The CDR3, as DNA: TGTGCCAGCACCCGGGACAGGGGTAACGAGCAGTACTTC. Translating gives CASTRDRGNEQYF.

The V call is TRBV18, the J call TRBJ1-3, with no clear D. CDR1 and CDR2 (germline): KGHSH, LQKENI. There are 15 residues in the CDR3. Trimming removed 6 bases from V and 0 bases from J, with 12 bases in between. The CDR3 is CASSADTNSGNTIYF. The CDR3 DNA sequence: TGTGCCAGCTCCGCAGACACCAACTCTGGAAACACCATATATTTT.

This chain links TRBV6-1 with TRBJ2-1, with a possible D match to TRBD2 (5 bases). V was trimmed by 1 base and J by 15 bases, leaving 13 bases between them. The CDR3 length is 12 residues. CDR1 MNHNS and CDR2 SASEGT come from the germline V gene. CDR3 sequence reads: CASSEVVGDPFF. The CDR3 coding sequence is TGTGCCAGCAGTGAAGTTGTGGGAGATCCGTTCTTC.

This chain links TRBV7-2 with TRBJ2-5, with 9 bases lining up with TRBD2. CDR1 is SGHTA, CDR2 FQGNSA, per germline. V was pared by 4 bases and J by 4 bases, with 10 bases of the junction left unmatched. CDR3 length: 16 amino acids. This CDR3 reads CASSSLPSGIGETQYF. The CDR3 nucleotides are TGTGCCAGCAGCTCACTCCCTAGCGGGATAGGAGAGACCCAGTACTTC.

This sequence joins TRBV27 and TRBJ1-2; D is unresolved. The length of the CDR3 is 13 residues. Germline V gene lookup returns CDR1 MNHEY and CDR2 SMNVEV (reference sequence). V was clipped by 8 bases and J by 0 bases, with 10 bases between them. The chain's CDR3 is CASRRETNYGYTF. The CDR3 DNA is TGTGCCAGCCGACGGGAGACTAACTATGGCTACACCTTC.

The V gene is TRBV4-3, the J gene TRBJ1-1; a possible D gene is TRBD1 (6 bases). In germline, CDR1 is LGHNA, CDR2 YSLEER. The V end was cut by 4 bases, the J end by 0 bases, with 9 bases between. The CDR3 is made up of 14 amino acids. CDR3 region: CASSRTEMNTEAFF. CDR3 nucleotide sequence: TGCGCCAGCAGCCGGACAGAGATGAACACTGAAGCTTTCTTT.

The rearrangement joins TRBV15 to TRBJ1-5; TRBD1 matches at 7 bases. Trimming removed 6 bases from V and 6 bases from J; junction bases left unmatched: 11. Germline CDR1 reads LNHNV; CDR2 reads YYDKDF (reference sequence). The CDR3 is made up of 15 amino acids. CDR3 in DNA: TGTGCCACCAGTAAGATCCGGGACAGAGGTCAGCCCCAGCATTTT. Residues: CATSKIRDRGQPQHF.

This chain joins TRBV30 and TRBJ2-7; D perhaps matches TRBD2 (5 bases). The CDR3 runs 11 residues. From germline, CDR1 is GTSNPN and CDR2 SVGIG (reference sequence). Trimming left V 8 bases short and J 4 bases short, with 12 bases between. In nucleotides, the CDR3 is TGTGCCCACCTTGAGGGATACGAGCAGTACTTC. It is translated as CAHLEGYEQYF.

The chain carries TRBV13 and TRBJ2-2, with D perhaps matching TRBD1 (6 bases). The CDR3 contains 17 residues. Germline CDR1 reads PRHDT; CDR2 reads FYEKMQ (reference sequence). The germline V and J ends were trimmed by 0 bases and 0 bases, with 11 bases remaining between them. CDR3 nucleotide sequence: TGTGCCAGCAGCTTAGGCCCAGGGGCTCCGAACACCGGGGAGCTGTTTTTT. Amino acids: CASSLGPGAPNTGELFF.

J is TRBJ2-3 and V is TRBV9; 13 nucleotides align to TRBD2. The J segment lost 10 bases and the V segment lost 4 bases, leaving 15 bases of the junction unmatched. Germline V CDR1 and CDR2: SGDLS, YYNGEE. CDR3 length: 17 residues. The CDR3 region is CASSYGLAGARMGAQYF. The CDR3 coding sequence is TGTGCCAGCAGCTACGGACTAGCGGGGGCCCGAATGGGGGCGCAGTATTTT.

J is TRBJ2-1 and V is TRBV11-3; D is perhaps TRBD2 (5 bases). There are 14 residues in the CDR3. Looked up from germline, CDR1 is SGHNT and CDR2 is YENEEA. Trimming pared 0 bases from V and 9 bases from J, leaving 12 bases between. The DNA for the CDR3 is TGTGCCAGCAGCTTAGAGGACGGGATAGGTGAGCAGTTCTTC. It is translated as CASSLEDGIGEQFF.

The CDR3 DNA reads as TGCGCCAGCAGCCAAGTTTTAGACAGGGGGTACGAGCAGTACTTC. Its translation is CASSQVLDRGYEQYF. The chain couples TRBV4-1 to TRBJ2-7; 9 bases are shared with TRBD1. Germline CDR1 and CDR2: MGHRA and YSYEKL. This CDR3 is 15 amino acids long. The V and J ends lost 1 base and 4 bases, in that order; junction bases with no gene match: 5.

This sequence joins TRBV10-1 and TRBJ2-1; D is ambiguous. With 9 bases removed from V and 6 bases from J, the gap between germline ends came to 12 bases. The CDR3 is 12 residues long. Germline CDR1 reads WNHNN; CDR2 reads SYGVQD (reference sequence). This chain's CDR3 is CARTIAVNEQFF. The CDR3 DNA reads as TGCGCCAGGACCATAGCAGTCAATGAGCAGTTCTTC.

This chain uses TRBV7-9 with TRBJ1-1; 10 bases map to TRBD1. Germline loops: CDR1 SEHNR, CDR2 FQNEAQ (reference sequence). The CDR3 covers 14 residues. V trimming: 3 bases; J trimming: 6 bases; junction bases outside the gene matches: 4. CDR3 nucleotide sequence: TGTGCCAGCAGCTTGGCAGACAGGGGGCCTGAAGCTTTCTTT. Its protein is CASSLADRGPEAFF.

This chain links TRBV6-5 with TRBJ2-3, with 7 bases aligning to TRBD2. Germline trimming cut 2 bases from V and 2 bases from J; bases unmatched to any gene: 4. Germline V CDR1 and CDR2: MNHEY, SVGAGI. The CDR3 is 15 amino acids. For the CDR3, the DNA is TGTGCCAGCAGTTACAGCGGGGAGTTCACAGATACGCAGTATTTT. It yields the protein CASSYSGEFTDTQYF.

The J gene is TRBJ1-3, the V gene TRBV14; perhaps TRBD1 as D (5 bases). The CDR3 length is 13 residues. The V gene's germline CDR1 is SGHDN and CDR2 FVKESK. Trimming took 3 bases from V and 7 from J, leaving 10 bases between them. In nucleotides, the CDR3 is TGTGCCAGCAGCCAGGGACTTCGGAACACCATATATTTT. Translation: CASSQGLRNTIYF.

The V call is TRBV7-2, the J call TRBJ1-6; a weak D match, TRBD1 (6 bases). The CDR3 is made up of 15 amino acids. CDR1 is SGHTA, CDR2 FQGNSA, per germline. Deletions cut 6 bases from V and 10 bases from J, with 19 bases between. This chain's CDR3 is CASSPRGGLGSPLHF. In nucleotides, the CDR3 is TGTGCCAGCAGTCCCCGGGGGGGGCTGGGGTCACCCCTCCACTTT. Complete variable domain (other parts from reference TRBV7-2 and TRBJ1-6): GAGVSQSPSNKVTEKGKDVELRCDPISGHTALYWYRQSLGQGLEFLIYFQGNSAPDKSGLPSDRFSAERTGGSVSTLTIQRTQQEDSAVYLCASSPRGGLGSPLHFGNGTRLTVT.

This clone was counted a few times. V and J are TRBV28 and TRBJ1-2, with TRBD1 matching over 10 bases. The trim removed 7 bases at V and 10 bases at J, leaving 6 bases unmatched. The V gene's germline CDR1 is MDHEN and CDR2 SYDVKM. The CDR3 extends over 12 amino acids. DNA for the CDR3: TGTGCCAGCATTCAGACAGGGGGCAACTACACCTTC. Encoded protein: CASIQTGGNYTF.

The chain couples TRBV5-1 to TRBJ1-1, with TRBD1 matching over 8 bases. Trimming at V came to 1 base and at J to 3 bases, leaving 11 bases not matched to a gene. This CDR3 has 17 amino acids. Germline assignment: CDR1 SGHRS and CDR2 YFSETQ. Here the CDR3 DNA reads TGCGCCAGCAGCTTGTGGGGACAGGTCCGTGAGTACACTGAAGCTTTCTTT. Translated: CASSLWGQVREYTEAFF.